This passage covers 14 T cell receptor beta chains from one sample sequenced in a study of blood T cells in healthy people across ages. Then a second PCR, running roughly 6 to 11 cycles, was carried out with a sample-barcoded 5' primer and a J-beta primer mix. MiXCR, applied by TCRdb to the 5' RACE reads, yields one record per CDR3 protein. Found here are about 970,000 distinct CDR3 sequences, roughly 51% of them singletons; the top ten hold 20% to 25%. The sequenced sample was blood. These TCRs come from a woman aged 55-69 years in good health.

There are a few counts of this clonotype. The rearrangement uses TRBV4-2 and TRBJ2-6; D remains unclear. The V gene's germline CDR1 is LGHNA and CDR2 YNFKEQ. The germline V and J ends were trimmed by 0 bases and 4 bases, with 10 bases remaining between them. The CDR3 length is 16 residues. The CDR3 sequence: CASSQDPGPGANVLTF. The CDR3, as DNA: TGTGCCAGCAGCCAAGATCCGGGTCCCGGGGCCAACGTCCTGACTTTC.

The V gene is TRBV18, the J gene TRBJ1-2; D call uncertain. Germline-derived CDR1 and CDR2 are KGHSH and LQKENI. V dropped 6 bases and J dropped 4 bases, with 9 bases sitting between them. The CDR3 consists of 12 residues. CDR3 sequence: CASSATAYGYTF. CDR3 DNA sequence: TGTGCCAGCTCGGCGACGGCCTATGGCTACACCTTC. Full variable domain (remainder filled in from reference TRBV18 and TRBJ1-2): NAGVMQNPRHLVRRRGQEARLRCSPMKGHSHVYWYRQLPEEGLKFMVYLQKENIIDESGMPKERFSAEFPKEGPSILRIQQVVRGDSAAYFCASSATAYGYTFGSGTRLTVV.

In this sample, this clonotype turned up a few times. At one end the junction does not follow the germline gene, possibly because of a read error. The gene calls are TRBV6-1 and TRBJ2-6, with TRBD1 matching 8 bases. Germline V gene sequence: CDR1 MNHNS, CDR2 SASEGT. CDR3 length equals 18 residues. The CDR3 DNA sequence: TGTGCCAGCAGCGAAGGGACAGGCTATACTTCTGGGGCCAACGTCCTGACTTTC. It specifies CASSEGTGYTSGANVLTF.

V and J are TRBV30 and TRBJ1-1; D gene uncertain. The V gene's germline CDR1 is GTSNPN and CDR2 SVGIG (reference sequence). The V and J ends lost 2 bases and 4 bases respectively, with 8 bases between them. The CDR3 has 12 amino acids. The CDR3 spells CAWSSLGTEAFF. The CDR3 DNA is TGTGCCTGGAGTAGCCTTGGCACTGAAGCTTTCTTT. Full variable domain (missing parts from reference TRBV30 and TRBJ1-1): SQTIHQWPATLVQPVGSPLSLECTVEGTSNPNLYWYRQAAGRGLQLLFYSVGIGQISSEVPQNLSASRPQDRQFILSSKKLLLSDSGFYLCAWSSLGTEAFFGQGTRLTVV.

The V call is TRBV29-1, the J call TRBJ2-1; 8 bases align to TRBD2. V lost 4 bases, J lost 5 bases, and 4 bases stayed unmatched. Germline CDR1 is SQVTM and CDR2 is ANQGSEA. The CDR3 runs 13 residues. The CDR3 region is CSVGVTSDNEQFF. CDR3 bases: TGCAGCGTTGGGGTGACTAGCGACAATGAGCAGTTCTTC.

The sample holds many counts of this clonotype. The CDR3 spells CASSPRGQETQYF. DNA of the CDR3: TGTGCCAGCTCACCACGAGGGCAAGAGACCCAGTACTTC. The gene calls are TRBV18 and TRBJ2-5, with D perhaps TRBD2 (5 bases). This CDR3 comprises 13 residues. CDR1 KGHSH and CDR2 LQKENI come from the germline V gene. The ends were cut back, 1 base at V and 2 bases at J, with 5 bases in the middle.

This clonotype came up a few times. The chain has TRBV3-1 and TRBJ1-2; D might be TRBD1 (6 bases). Germline loops: CDR1 LGHDT, CDR2 YNNKEL (reference sequence). This CDR3 spans 15 amino acids. Deletions cut 1 base from V and 7 bases from J, with 16 bases between. The DNA of the CDR3 is TGTGCCAGCAGCCAAGGGAATTGGACAGTAGGTGGCTACACCTTC. Translation: CASSQGNWTVGGYTF.

This clonotype was recorded at least ten times. The chain recombines TRBV12-3 or TRBV12-4 with TRBJ2-1; tentatively, D is TRBD1 or TRBD2 (5 bases each). Trimming took off 3 bases at V and 9 bases at J, with 12 bases between the two ends. There are 13 residues in the CDR3. Here the CDR3 DNA reads TGTGCCAGCAGTTTTGTTCAGGGAGTTGAGCAGTTCTTC. This sequence encodes CASSFVQGVEQFF.

The chain uses TRBV29-1 and TRBJ1-2; 11 bases are a match to TRBD1. The CDR3 has 14 amino acids. V lost 1 base and J lost 4; bases outside the gene matches: 2. From germline, CDR1 is SQVTM and CDR2 ANQGSEA. The CDR3 nucleotides read TGCAGCGTTGAAGTTGGACAGGGGGCCTATGGCTACACCTTC. Protein product: CSVEVGQGAYGYTF.

The chain combines TRBV24-1 with TRBJ2-2, with D tentatively TRBD1 (6 bases). The length of the CDR3 is 19 residues. Germline loops: CDR1 KGHDR, CDR2 SFDVKD. V was shortened by 0 bases and J by 0 bases, with 16 bases between the two germline ends. CDR3 nucleotide sequence: TGTGCCACCAGTGATTTGCCGTTGCGGACAGACTCGAACACCGGGGAGCTGTTTTTT. This codes for CATSDLPLRTDSNTGELFF.

This clonotype was seen only a few times. J is TRBJ2-1 and V is TRBV7-2; D is ambiguous. Trimming shortened V by 1 base and J by 8 bases, and 9 bases separated the two germline ends. The CDR3 has 13 amino acids. In germline, CDR1 is SGHTA, CDR2 FQGNSA. CDR3 loop: CASSLDLTYEQFF. CDR3 bases: TGTGCCAGCAGCTTAGATCTAACCTATGAGCAGTTCTTC.

In nucleotides, the CDR3 is TGTGCCAGCAGCTTAGACAGGGGGCACGAAAAACTGTTTTTT. It specifies CASSLDRGHEKLFF. V usage is TRBV7-9 and J usage is TRBJ1-4, with 9 bases aligning to TRBD1. The CDR3 sequence is 14 residues long. CDR1 and CDR2 from the germline V gene are SEHNR and FQNEAQ (reference sequence). J gave up 8 bases and V 1 base, and 2 bases lay outside the gene matches.

The gene calls are TRBV21-1 and TRBJ2-3; TRBD2 is taken as the D call from the table, unchecked against the DNA. TRBV21-1 constitutes a pseudogene. The CDR3 sequence is 16 residues long. The CDR3 is CASSKEASASTDTQYF. CDR3 nucleotides: TGTGCCAGCAGCAAAGAGGCTAGCGCGAGCACAGATACGCAGTATTTT.

The table lists this clonotype with a few counts. This chain uses TRBV27 with TRBJ2-7; D remains ambiguous. The CDR3 length is 13 residues. Germline V lookup: CDR1 MNHEY, CDR2 SMNVEV (reference sequence). V lost 3 bases, J lost 3 bases, and 9 bases lay in between. CDR3 sequence reads: CASSFFENYEQYF. CDR3 coding DNA: TGTGCCAGCAGTTTTTTCGAAAACTACGAGCAGTACTTC.